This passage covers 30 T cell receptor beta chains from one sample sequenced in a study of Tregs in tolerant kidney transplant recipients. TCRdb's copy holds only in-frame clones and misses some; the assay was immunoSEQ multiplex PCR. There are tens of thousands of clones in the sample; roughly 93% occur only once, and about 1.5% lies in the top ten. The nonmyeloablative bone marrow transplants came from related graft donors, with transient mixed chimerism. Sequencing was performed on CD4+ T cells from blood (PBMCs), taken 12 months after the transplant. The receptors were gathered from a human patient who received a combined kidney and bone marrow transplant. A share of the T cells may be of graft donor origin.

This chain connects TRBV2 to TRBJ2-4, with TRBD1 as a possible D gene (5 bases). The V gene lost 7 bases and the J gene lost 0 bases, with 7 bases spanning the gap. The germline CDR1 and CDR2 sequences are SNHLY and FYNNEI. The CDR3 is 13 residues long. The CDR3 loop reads CASKDKAKNIQYF. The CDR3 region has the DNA TGTGCCAGCAAGGACAAAGCCAAAAACATTCAGTACTTC.

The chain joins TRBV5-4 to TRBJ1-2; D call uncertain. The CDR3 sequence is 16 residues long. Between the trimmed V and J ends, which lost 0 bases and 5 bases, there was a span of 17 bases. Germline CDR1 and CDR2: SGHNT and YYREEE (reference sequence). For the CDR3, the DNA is TGTGCCAGCAGCTTGGGGCACGACCTCACAGTTTATGGCTACACCTTC. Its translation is CASSLGHDLTVYGYTF.

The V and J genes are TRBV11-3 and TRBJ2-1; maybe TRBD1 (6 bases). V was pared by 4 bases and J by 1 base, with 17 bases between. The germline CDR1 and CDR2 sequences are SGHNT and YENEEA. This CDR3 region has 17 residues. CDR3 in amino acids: CASSSTRTVVSYNEQFF. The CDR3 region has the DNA TGTGCCAGCAGCTCTACCCGGACAGTCGTGTCCTACAATGAGCAGTTCTTC.

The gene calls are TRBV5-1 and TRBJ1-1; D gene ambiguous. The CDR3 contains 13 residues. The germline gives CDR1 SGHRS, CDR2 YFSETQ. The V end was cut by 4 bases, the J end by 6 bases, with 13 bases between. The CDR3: CASSTGGASEAFF. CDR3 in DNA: TGCGCCAGCAGCACCGGAGGAGCTTCTGAAGCTTTCTTT.

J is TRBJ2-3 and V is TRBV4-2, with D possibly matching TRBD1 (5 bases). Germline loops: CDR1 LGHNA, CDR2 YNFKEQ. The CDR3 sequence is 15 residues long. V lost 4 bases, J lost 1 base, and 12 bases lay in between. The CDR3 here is CASSRGQGRTDTQYF. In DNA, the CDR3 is TGTGCCAGCAGCCGAGGTCAGGGCCGCACAGATACGCAGTATTTT.

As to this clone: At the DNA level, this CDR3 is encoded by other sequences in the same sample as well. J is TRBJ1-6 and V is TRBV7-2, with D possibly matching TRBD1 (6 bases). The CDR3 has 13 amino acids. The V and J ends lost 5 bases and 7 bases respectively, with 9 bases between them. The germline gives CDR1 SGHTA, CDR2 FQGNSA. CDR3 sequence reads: CASSADRNSPLHF. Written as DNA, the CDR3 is TGTGCCAGCAGCGCAGACAGGAATTCACCCCTCCACTTT. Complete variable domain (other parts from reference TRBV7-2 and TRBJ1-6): GAGVSQSPSNKVTEKGKDVELRCDPISGHTALYWYRQSLGQGLEFLIYFQGNSAPDKSGLPSDRFSAERTGGSVSTLTIQRTQQEDSAVYLCASSADRNSPLHFGNGTRLTVT.

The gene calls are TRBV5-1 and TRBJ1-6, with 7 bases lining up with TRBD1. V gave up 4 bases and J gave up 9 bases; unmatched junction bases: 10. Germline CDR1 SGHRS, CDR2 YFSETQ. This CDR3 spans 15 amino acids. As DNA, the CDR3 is TGCGCCAGCAGCCCACAGGGGCTTCCATCTTCACCCCTCCACTTT. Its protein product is CASSPQGLPSSPLHF.

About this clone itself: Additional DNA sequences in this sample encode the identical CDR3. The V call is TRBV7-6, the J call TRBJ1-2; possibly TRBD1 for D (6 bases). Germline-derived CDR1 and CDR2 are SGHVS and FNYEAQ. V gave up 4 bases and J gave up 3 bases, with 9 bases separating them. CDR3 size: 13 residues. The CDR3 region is CASSSTGYYGYTF. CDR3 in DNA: TGTGCCAGCAGCTCCACAGGGTACTATGGCTACACCTTC. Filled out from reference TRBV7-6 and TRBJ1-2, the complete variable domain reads GAGVSQSPRYKVTKRGQDVALRCDPISGHVSLYWYRQALGQGPEFLTYFNYEAQQDKSGLPNDRFSAERPEGSISTLTIQRTEQRDSAMYRCASSSTGYYGYTFGSGTRLTVV.

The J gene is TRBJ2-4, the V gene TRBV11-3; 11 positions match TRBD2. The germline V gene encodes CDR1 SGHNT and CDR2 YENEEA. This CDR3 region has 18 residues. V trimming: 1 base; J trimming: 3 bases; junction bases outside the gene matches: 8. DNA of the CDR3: TGTGCCAGCAGCTTAGGTAGCGGGAGGGCCGGGGTCAAAAACATTCAGTACTTC. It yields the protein CASSLGSGRAGVKNIQYF.

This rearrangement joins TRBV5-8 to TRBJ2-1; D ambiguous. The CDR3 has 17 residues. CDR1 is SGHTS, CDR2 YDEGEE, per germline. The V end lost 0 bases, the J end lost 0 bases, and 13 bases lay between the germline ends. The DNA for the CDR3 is TGTGCCAGCAGCTTGGTTCTCAGATCATTCTCCTACAATGAGCAGTTCTTC. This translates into CASSLVLRSFSYNEQFF. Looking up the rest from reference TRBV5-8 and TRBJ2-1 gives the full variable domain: EAGVTQSPTHLIKTRGQQATLRCSPISGHTSVYWYQQALGLGLQFLLWYDEGEERNRGNFPPRFSGRQFPNYSSELNVNALELEDSALYLCASSLVLRSFSYNEQFFGPGTRLTVL.

The CDR3 region has the DNA TGTGCCAGCAGCCAAGTCCCTACCAGGGGGCTTGAAGCTTTCTTT. Amino acids: CASSQVPTRGLEAFF. V usage is TRBV14 and J usage is TRBJ1-1; TRBD1 agrees at 8 bases. Germline CDR1 and CDR2: SGHDN and FVKESK. This CDR3 comprises 15 residues. J was trimmed by 7 bases and V by 1 base; bases with no gene match: 8.

The CDR3 is CASSQVRGSLFF. The CDR3 bases are TGCGCCAGCAGCCAAGTCAGGGGTTCGTTGTTTTTT. The gene calls are TRBV4-1 and TRBJ2-2; TRBD1 might be the D (6 bases). This CDR3 has 12 residues. Germline loops: CDR1 MGHRA, CDR2 YSYEKL. V was pared by 1 base and J by 15 bases, with 12 bases between.

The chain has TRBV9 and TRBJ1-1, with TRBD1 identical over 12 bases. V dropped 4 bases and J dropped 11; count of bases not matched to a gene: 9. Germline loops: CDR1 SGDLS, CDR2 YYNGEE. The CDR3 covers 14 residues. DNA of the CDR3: TGTGCCAGCAGCCCGGGACAGGGGGCAGGTGGGGCTTTCTTT. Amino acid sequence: CASSPGQGAGGAFF. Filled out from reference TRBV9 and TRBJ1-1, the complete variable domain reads DSGVTQTPKHLITATGQRVTLRCSPRSGDLSVYWYQQSLDQGLQFLIQYYNGEERAKGNILERFSAQQFPDLHSELNLSSLELGDSALYFCASSPGQGAGGAFFGQGTRLTVV.

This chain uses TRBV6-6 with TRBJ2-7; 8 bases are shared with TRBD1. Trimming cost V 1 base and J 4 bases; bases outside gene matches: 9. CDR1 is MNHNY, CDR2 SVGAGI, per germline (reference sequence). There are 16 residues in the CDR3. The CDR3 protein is CASSYYQGASLYEQYF. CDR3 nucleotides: TGTGCCAGCAGTTACTACCAGGGGGCATCTTTATACGAGCAGTACTTC.

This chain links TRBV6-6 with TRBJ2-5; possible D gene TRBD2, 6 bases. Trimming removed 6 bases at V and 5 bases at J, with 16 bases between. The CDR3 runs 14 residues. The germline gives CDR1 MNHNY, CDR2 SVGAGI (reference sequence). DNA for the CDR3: TGTGCCAGCAGCCCCGGGGGTTCCGAGGAGACCCAGTACTTC. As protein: CASSPGGSEETQYF.

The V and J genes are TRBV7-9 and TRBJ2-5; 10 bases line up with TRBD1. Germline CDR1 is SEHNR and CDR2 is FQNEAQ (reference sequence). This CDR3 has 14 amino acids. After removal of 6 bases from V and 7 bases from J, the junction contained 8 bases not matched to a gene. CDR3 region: CASRLTGGEGTQYF. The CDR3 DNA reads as TGTGCCAGCAGACTGACAGGGGGCGAGGGGACCCAGTACTTC. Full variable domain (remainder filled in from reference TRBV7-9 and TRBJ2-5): DTGVSQNPRHKITKRGQNVTFRCDPISEHNRLYWYRQTLGQGPEFLTYFQNEAQLEKSRLLSDRFSAERPKGSFSTLEIQRTEQGDSAMYLCASRLTGGEGTQYFGPGTRLLVL.

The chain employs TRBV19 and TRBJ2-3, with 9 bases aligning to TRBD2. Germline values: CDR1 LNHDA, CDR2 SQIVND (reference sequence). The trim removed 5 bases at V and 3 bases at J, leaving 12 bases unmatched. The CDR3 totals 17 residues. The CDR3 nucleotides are TGTGCCAGTAGTTCAAAGCGGGGGGTCAAGGTAACAGATACGCAGTATTTT. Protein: CASSSKRGVKVTDTQYF.

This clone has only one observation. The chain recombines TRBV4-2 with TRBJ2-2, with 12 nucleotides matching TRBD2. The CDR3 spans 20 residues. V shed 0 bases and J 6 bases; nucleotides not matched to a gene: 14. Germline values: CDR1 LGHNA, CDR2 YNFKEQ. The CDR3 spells CASSQEAASGRARYAGELFF. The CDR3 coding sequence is TGTGCCAGCAGCCAAGAGGCGGCTAGCGGGAGGGCCCGATATGCCGGGGAGCTGTTTTTT.

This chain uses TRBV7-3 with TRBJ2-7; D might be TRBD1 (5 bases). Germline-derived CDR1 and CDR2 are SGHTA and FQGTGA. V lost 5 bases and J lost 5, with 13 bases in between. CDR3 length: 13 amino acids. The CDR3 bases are TGTGCCAGCAGCCTTTCCAGACAGCACGAGCAGTACTTC. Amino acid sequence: CASSLSRQHEQYF.

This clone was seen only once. The CDR3 DNA sequence: TGTGCCAGCAGCCTCGGACAAACTTCCTACAATGAGCAGTTCTTC. Its translation: CASSLGQTSYNEQFF. This chain uses TRBV5-4 with TRBJ2-1; tentatively, D is TRBD1 (5 bases). The V end was cut by 4 bases, the J end by 1 base, with 12 bases between. The CDR3 contains 15 residues. Germline V CDR1 and CDR2: SGHNT, YYREEE (reference sequence).

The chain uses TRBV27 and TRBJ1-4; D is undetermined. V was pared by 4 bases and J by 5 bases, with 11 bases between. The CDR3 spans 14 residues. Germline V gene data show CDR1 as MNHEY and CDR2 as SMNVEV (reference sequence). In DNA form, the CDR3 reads TGTGCCAGCAGTTATAACAGTGCAAATGAAAAACTGTTTTTT. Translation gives CASSYNSANEKLFF.

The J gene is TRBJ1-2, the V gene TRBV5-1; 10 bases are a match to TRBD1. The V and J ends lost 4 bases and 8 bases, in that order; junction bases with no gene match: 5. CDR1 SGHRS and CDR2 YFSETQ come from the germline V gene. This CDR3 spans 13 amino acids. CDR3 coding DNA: TGCGCCAGCAGCGAACGGGACAGGGGAGGCTACACCTTC. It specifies CASSERDRGGYTF.

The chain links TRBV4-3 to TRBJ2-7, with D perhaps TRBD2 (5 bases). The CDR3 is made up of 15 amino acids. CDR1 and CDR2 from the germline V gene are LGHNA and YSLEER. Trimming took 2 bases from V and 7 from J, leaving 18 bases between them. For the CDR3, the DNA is TGCGCCAGCAGCCAAACCCCGGAGGCGGGTTATGAGCAGTACTTC. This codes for CASSQTPEAGYEQYF.

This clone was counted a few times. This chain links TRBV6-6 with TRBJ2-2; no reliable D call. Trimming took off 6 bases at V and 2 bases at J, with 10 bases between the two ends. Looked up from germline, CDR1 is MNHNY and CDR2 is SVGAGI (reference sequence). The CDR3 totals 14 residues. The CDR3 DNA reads TGTGCCAGCAGCATAGTCCCTAACACCGGGGAGCTGTTTTTT. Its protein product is CASSIVPNTGELFF.

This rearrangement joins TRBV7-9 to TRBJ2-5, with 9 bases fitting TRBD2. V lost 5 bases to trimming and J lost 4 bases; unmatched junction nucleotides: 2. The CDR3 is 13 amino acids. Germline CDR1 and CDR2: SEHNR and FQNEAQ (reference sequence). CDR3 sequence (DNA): TGTGCCAGCAGCGCACTAGCGGGAGAGACCCAGTACTTC. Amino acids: CASSALAGETQYF.

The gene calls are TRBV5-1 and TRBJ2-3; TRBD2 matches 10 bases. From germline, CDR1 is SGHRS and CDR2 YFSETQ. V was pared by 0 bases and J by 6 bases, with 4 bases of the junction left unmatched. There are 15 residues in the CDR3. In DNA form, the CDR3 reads TGCGCCAGCAGCTTGGCCCTAGCGGGAGCCGATACGCAGTATTTT. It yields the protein CASSLALAGADTQYF.

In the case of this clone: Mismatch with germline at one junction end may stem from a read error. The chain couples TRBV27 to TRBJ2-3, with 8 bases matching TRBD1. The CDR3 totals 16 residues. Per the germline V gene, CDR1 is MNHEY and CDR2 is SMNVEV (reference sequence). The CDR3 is CASRHQQGVRTDTQYF. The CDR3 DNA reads TGTGCCAGCAGACACCAACAGGGGGTCCGCACGGATACGCAGTATTTT.

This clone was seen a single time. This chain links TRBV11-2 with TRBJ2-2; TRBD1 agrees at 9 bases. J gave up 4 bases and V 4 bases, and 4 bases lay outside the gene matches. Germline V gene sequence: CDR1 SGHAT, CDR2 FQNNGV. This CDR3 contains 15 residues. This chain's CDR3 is CASSWDRDSTGELFF. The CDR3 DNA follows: TGTGCCAGCAGCTGGGACAGGGACTCCACCGGGGAGCTGTTTTTT.

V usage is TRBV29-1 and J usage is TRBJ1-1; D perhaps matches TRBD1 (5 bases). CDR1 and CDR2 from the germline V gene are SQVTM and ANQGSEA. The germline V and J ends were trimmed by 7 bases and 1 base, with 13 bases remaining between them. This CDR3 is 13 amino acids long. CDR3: CSAKGQTNTEAFF. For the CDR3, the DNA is TGCAGCGCCAAAGGACAAACGAACACTGAAGCTTTCTTT.

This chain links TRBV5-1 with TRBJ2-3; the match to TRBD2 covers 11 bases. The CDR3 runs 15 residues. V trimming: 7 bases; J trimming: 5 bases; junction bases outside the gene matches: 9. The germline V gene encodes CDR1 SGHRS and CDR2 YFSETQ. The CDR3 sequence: CASFRLAGGLDTQYF. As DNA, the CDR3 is TGCGCCAGCTTCCGCCTAGCGGGAGGTTTAGATACGCAGTATTTT.